This T cell receptor (beta chain) is from a study of T cell responses to AZD1222 COVID-19 vaccine. Trimming stripped 0 bases from V and 8 bases from J, with 17 bases between. CDR1 LGHDT and CDR2 YNNKEL come from the germline V gene (reference sequence). The CDR3 sequence is 16 residues long. Produced via immunoSEQ multiplex PCR; TCRdb's table is partial and in-frame only. This sample lists 150,000 or so clones; its ten largest clones have around 2.2%. The sample taken for sequencing was peripheral blood. The sequence derives from an adult in good health. The chain joins TRBV3-1 (or the pseudogene TRBV3-2) to TRBJ1-3, with D uncertain. CDR3 nucleotide sequence: TGTGCCAGCAGCCAAGATCGCGGAGCCCGTCGGGACACCATATATTTT. Translation gives CASSQDRGARRDTIYF.